This T cell receptor beta chain was retrieved from a study of T cells in Graves' hyperthyroidism and ophthalmopathy. Amplification of TCR beta CDR3 regions used RNA as the template. The TCR CDR3 first-round RT-PCR relied on the HTBI primer set. TCRdb passed the multiplex PCR reads through MiXCR, listing each CDR3 protein once. The sample contains about 570,000 distinct CDR3 sequences, 11% to 15% of which appear only once. Trimming at V came to 6 bases and at J to 6 bases, leaving 10 bases not matched to a gene. Germline CDR1 reads DFQATT; CDR2 reads SNEGSKA (reference sequence). The CDR3 covers 14 residues. Researchers defined stable Graves' hyperthyroidism as no ophthalmopathy progression within 18 months.

The sample consisted of blood. The source of this sequence is a middle-aged woman with Graves' hyperthyroidism. The chain combines TRBV20-1 with TRBJ2-3, with 9 bases lining up with TRBD2. The CDR3 sequence: CSARNAGGADTQYF. Written as DNA, the CDR3 is TGCAGTGCGCGGAACGCGGGAGGGGCGGATACGCAGTATTTT.